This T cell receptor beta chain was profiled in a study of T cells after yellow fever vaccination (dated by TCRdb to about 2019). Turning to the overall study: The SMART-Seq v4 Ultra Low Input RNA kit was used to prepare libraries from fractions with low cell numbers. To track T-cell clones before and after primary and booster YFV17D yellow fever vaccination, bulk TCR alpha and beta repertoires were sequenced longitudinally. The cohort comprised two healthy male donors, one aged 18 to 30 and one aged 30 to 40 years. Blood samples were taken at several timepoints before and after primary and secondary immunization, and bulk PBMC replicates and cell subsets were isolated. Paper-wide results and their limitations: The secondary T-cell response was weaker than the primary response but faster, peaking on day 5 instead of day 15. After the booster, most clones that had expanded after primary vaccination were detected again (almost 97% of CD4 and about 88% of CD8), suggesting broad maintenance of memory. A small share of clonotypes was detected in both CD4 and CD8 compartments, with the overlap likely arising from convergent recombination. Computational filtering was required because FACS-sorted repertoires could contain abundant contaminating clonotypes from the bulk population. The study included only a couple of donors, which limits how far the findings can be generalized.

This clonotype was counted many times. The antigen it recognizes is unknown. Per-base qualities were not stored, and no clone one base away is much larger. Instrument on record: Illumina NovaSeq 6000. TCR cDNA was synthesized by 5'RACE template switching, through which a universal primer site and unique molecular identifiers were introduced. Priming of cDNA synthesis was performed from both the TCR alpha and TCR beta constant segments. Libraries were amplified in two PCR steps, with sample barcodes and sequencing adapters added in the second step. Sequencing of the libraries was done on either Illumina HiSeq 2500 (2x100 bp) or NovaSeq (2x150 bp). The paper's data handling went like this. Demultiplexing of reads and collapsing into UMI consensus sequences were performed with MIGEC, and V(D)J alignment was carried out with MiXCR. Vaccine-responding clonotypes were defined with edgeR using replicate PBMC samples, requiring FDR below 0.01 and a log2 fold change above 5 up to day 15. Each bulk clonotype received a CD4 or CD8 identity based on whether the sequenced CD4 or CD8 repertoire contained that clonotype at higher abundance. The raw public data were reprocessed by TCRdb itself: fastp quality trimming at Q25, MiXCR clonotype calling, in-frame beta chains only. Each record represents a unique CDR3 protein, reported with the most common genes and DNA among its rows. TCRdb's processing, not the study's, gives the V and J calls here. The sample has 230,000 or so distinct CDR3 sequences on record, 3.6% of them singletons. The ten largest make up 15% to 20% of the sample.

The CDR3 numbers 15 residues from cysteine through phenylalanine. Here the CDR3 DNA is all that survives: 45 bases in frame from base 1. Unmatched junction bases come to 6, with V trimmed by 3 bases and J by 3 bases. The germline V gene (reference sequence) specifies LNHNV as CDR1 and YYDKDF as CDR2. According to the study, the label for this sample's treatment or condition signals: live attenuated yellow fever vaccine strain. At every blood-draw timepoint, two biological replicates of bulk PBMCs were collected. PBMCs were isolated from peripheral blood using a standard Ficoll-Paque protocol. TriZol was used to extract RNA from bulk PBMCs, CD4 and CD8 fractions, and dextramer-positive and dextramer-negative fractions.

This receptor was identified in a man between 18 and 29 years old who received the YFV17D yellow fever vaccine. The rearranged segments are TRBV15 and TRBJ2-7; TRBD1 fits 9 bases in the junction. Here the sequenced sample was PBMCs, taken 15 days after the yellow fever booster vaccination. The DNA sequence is TGTGCCACCAGCAGTGACAGGGGGAAAAACTACGAGCAGTACTTC. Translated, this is CATSSDRGKNYEQYF.